This T cell receptor (beta chain) was profiled in a study of blood T cells in healthy people across ages. Notes on the study in general: Using unsorted PBMCs precluded a conclusive naive versus antigen-experienced comparison. Diversity of TCR beta per million T cells declined in a roughly linear way with age. Expanded clonotype shifts may have been confounded, as the donors had an unknown CMV status.

PBMCs numbering at least 7 million were isolated per sample. A second PCR of about 6 to 12 cycles used a sample-barcoded 5' primer and a J-beta primer mix. TCRdb independently ran MiXCR on the 5' RACE reads; one entry per CDR3 protein. This table holds approximately 1,700,000 distinct CDR3 sequences, 30% to 40% found once. Comment on this clonotype: Its target is unknown.

CDR3 length: 18 residues. Germline CDR1 KGHDR, CDR2 SFDVKD. V was shortened by 4 bases and J by 4 bases, with 24 bases between the two germline ends. The TCR comes from a human donor in good health. The specimen sequenced was blood. This sequence joins TRBV24-1 and TRBJ2-5, with D unclear. CDR3 loop: CATSDSTRRRRDRETQYF. The CDR3 nucleotides read TGTGCCACCAGTGACTCCACCCGACGACGGAGAGATCGAGAGACCCAGTACTTC.